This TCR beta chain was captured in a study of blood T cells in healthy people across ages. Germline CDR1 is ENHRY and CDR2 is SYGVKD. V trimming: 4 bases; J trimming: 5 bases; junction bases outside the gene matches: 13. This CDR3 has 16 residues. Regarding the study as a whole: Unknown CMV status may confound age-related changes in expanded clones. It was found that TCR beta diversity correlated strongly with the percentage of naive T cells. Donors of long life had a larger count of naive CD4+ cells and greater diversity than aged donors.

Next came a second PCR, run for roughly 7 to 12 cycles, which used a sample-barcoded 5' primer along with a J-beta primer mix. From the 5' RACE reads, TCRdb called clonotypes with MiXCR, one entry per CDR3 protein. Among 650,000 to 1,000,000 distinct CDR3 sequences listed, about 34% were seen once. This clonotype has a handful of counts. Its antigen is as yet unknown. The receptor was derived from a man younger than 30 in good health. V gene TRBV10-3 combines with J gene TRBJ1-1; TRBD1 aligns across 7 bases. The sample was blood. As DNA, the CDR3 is TGTGCCATCAGTGTGGAGGCAGGGGGAAGGTGGACTGAAGCTTTCTTT. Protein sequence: CAISVEAGGRWTEAFF.